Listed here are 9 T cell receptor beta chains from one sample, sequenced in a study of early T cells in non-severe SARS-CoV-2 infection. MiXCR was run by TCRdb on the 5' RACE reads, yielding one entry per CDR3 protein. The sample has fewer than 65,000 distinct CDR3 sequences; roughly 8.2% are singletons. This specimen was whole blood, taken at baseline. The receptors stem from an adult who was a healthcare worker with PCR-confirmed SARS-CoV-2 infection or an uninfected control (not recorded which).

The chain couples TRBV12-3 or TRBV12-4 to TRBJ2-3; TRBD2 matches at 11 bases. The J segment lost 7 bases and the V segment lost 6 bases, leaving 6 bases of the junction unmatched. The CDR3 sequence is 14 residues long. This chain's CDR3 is CASRLAGGTNTQYF. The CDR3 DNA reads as TGTGCCAGCAGGCTAGCGGGGGGAACGAATACGCAGTATTTT.

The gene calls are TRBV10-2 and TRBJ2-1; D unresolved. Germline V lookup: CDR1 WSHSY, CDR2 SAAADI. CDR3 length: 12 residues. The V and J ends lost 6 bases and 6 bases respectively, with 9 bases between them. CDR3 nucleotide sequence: TGCGCCAGCAGCACGCTCCCCAATGAGCAGTTCTTC. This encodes CASSTLPNEQFF.

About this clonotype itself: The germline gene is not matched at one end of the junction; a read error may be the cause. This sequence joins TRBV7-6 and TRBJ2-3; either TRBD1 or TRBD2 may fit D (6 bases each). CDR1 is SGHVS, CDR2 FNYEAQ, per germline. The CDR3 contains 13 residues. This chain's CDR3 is CASTATGTGTRYF. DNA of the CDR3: TGTGCCAGCACCGCCACAGGGACTGGTACGCGGTATTTT. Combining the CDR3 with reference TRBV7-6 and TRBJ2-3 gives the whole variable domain GAGVSQSPRYKVTKRGQDVALRCDPISGHVSLYWYRQALGQGPEFLTYFNYEAQQDKSGLPNDRFSAERPEGSISTLTIQRTEQRDSAMYRCASTATGTGTRYFGPGTRLTVL.

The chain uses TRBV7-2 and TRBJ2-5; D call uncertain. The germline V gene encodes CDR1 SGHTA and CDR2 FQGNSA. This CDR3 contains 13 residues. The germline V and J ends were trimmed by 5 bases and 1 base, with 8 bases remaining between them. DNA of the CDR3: TGTGCCAGCAGCCAGATGTTCCAAGAGACCCAGTACTTC. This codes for CASSQMFQETQYF. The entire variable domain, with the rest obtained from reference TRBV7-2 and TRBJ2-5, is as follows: GAGVSQSPSNKVTEKGKDVELRCDPISGHTALYWYRQSLGQGLEFLIYFQGNSAPDKSGLPSDRFSAERTGGSVSTLTIQRTQQEDSAVYLCASSQMFQETQYFGPGTRLLVL.

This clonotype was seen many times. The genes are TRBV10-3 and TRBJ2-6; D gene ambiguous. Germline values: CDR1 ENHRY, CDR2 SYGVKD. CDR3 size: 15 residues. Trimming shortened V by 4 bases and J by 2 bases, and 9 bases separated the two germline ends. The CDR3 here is CAISGPGTGANVLTF. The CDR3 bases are TGTGCCATCAGTGGCCCGGGTACTGGGGCCAACGTCCTGACTTTC.

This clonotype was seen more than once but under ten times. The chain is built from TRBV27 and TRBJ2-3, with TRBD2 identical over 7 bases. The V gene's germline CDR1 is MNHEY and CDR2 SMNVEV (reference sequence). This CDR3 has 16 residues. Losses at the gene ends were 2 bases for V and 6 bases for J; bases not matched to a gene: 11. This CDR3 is CASSLTRLALRDTQYF. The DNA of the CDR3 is TGTGCCAGCAGTTTAACTAGACTAGCTTTAAGGGATACGCAGTATTTT.

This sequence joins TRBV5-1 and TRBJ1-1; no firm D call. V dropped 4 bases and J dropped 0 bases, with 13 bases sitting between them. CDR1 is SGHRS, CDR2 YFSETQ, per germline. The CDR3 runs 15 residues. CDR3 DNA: TGCGCCAGCAGCACGAGATCCTCAGTGAACACTGAAGCTTTCTTT. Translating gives CASSTRSSVNTEAFF.

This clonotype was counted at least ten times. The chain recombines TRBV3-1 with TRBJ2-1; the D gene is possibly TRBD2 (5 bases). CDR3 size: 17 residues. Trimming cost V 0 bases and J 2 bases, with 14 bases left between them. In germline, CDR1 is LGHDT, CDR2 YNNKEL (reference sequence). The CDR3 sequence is CASSQDLVPAAYNEQFF. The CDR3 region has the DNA TGTGCCAGCAGCCAAGATTTGGTCCCAGCGGCCTACAATGAGCAGTTCTTC.

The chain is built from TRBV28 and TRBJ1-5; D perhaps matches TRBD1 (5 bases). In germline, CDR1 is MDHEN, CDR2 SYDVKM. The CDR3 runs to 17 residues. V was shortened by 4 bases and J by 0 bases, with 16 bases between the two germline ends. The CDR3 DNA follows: TGTGCCAGCAGTTCGATAGGGGTAGCATATAGCAATCAGCCCCAGCATTTT. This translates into CASSSIGVAYSNQPQHF.